This T cell receptor (beta chain) derives from a study of beta chain features in type 1 diabetes. Study information: Patient and healthy donor groups were alike in age, gender and cell yields. Study-level points and caveats: Diminished insertions and augmented deletions at VDJ junctions characterized type 1 diabetes patients.

The study reverse transcribed the entire isolated RNA, so it sequenced expressed TCRB transcripts. Here immunoSEQ multiplex PCR was the method, and the copy in TCRdb shows in-frame clones only, minus some. This sample has hundreds of thousands of clones, with approximately 12% found just once. In the case of this clone: Its target is unknown.

Sorting that relied on CD45RO/CCR7/CD25/CD127/CD95/CD27 yielded CD4+ naive, central memory, regulatory and stem cell-like memory cells. Every sorted population was more than 98% pure. V lost 4 bases and J lost 1; bases outside the gene matches: 9. The germline V gene encodes CDR1 GTSNPN and CDR2 SVGIG (reference sequence). The CDR3 spans 15 residues. Sequencing input: naive CD4+ T cells from blood. The sequence derives from a man aged 18 to 30 in good health. This chain connects TRBV30 to TRBJ2-7; the match to TRBD1 covers 8 bases. Written as DNA, the CDR3 is TGTGCCTGGACCCCTGACAGGGGTGATTCCTACGAGCAGTACTTC. It translates to CAWTPDRGDSYEQYF.